Below, 29 T cell receptor beta chains from the same sample are listed, as sequenced in a study of beta chain features in type 1 diabetes. All of the isolated RNA was reverse transcribed, so expressed TCRB transcripts were sequenced. Data came from immunoSEQ multiplex PCR; TCRdb stores just in-frame clones and leaves some out. The data hold more than 130,000 clones, with 6.9% observed a single time. The sample taken for sequencing was central memory CD4+ T cells from blood. The receptors were gathered from a woman aged 25 to 45 in good health.

The gene calls are TRBV11-2 and TRBJ2-2; 11 nucleotides match TRBD2. CDR1 is SGHAT, CDR2 FQNNGV, per germline. V dropped 5 bases and J dropped 3; count of bases not matched to a gene: 8. The CDR3 has 17 residues. The CDR3 DNA follows: TGTGCCAGCAGCCGACTCACTAGCGGGAGTTACACCGGGGAGCTGTTTTTT. Translation: CASSRLTSGSYTGELFF.

This clone was seen ten or more times. V gene TRBV18 combines with J gene TRBJ2-7, with D tentatively TRBD2 (6 bases). The V end lost 3 bases, the J end lost 4 bases, and 10 bases lay between the germline ends. Per germline, CDR1 KGHSH and CDR2 LQKENI. This CDR3 is 13 amino acids long. In DNA, the CDR3 is TGTGCCAGCTCACCCAGGCGGGATTACGAGCAGTACTTC. Its translation is CASSPRRDYEQYF.

The chain combines TRBV19 with TRBJ2-3, with D uncertain. Germline assignment: CDR1 LNHDA and CDR2 SQIVND (reference sequence). V gave up 6 bases and J gave up 5 bases, with 9 bases separating them. The CDR3 extends over 12 amino acids. For the CDR3, the DNA is TGTGCCAGTAGCGATAGTTTAGATACGCAGTATTTT. This encodes CASSDSLDTQYF.

This clone was observed a handful of times. The chain is built from TRBV28 and TRBJ2-5; D uncertain. Trimming stripped 6 bases from V and 3 bases from J, with 14 bases between. The CDR3 length is 14 residues. Per germline, CDR1 MDHEN and CDR2 SYDVKM. The CDR3 reads CASSPPGGEETQYF. Written as DNA, the CDR3 is TGTGCCAGCAGCCCCCCCGGCGGAGAAGAGACCCAGTACTTC.

The genes are TRBV6-6 and TRBJ2-3, with 10 nucleotides matching TRBD1. The germline V gene encodes CDR1 MNHNY and CDR2 SVGAGI (reference sequence). J was trimmed by 2 bases and V by 5 bases; bases with no gene match: 1. The CDR3 covers 14 residues. The CDR3 sequence is CASSDRGHTDTQYF. The CDR3 DNA reads as TGTGCCAGCAGTGACAGGGGGCACACAGATACGCAGTATTTT.

This chain links TRBV11-2 with TRBJ2-1; D call uncertain. V shed 6 bases and J shed 9 bases, with 12 bases lying between them. CDR3 length: 12 amino acids. Germline CDR1 reads SGHAT; CDR2 reads FQNNGV. In DNA form, the CDR3 reads TGTGCCAGCAGTCAACTCGTAGTTGAGCAGTTCTTC. The encoded protein is CASSQLVVEQFF.

This chain uses TRBV11-3 with TRBJ2-3; no definite D call. Trimming removed 2 bases at V and 3 bases at J, with 6 bases between. This CDR3 contains 13 residues. Germline loops: CDR1 SGHNT, CDR2 YENEEA. The CDR3 DNA reads as TGTGCCAGCAGCTTACTCGGGACAGATACGCAGTATTTT. It translates to CASSLLGTDTQYF.

This clone was picked up many times. The chain has TRBV7-8 and TRBJ2-5; 8 positions match TRBD1. There are 16 residues in the CDR3. Germline V lookup: CDR1 SGHVS, CDR2 FQNEAQ. Germline trimming cut 5 bases from V and 3 bases from J; bases unmatched to any gene: 11. DNA of the CDR3: TGTGCCAGCAGCCCTCGGACAGGGAGAGAAAAAGAGACCCAGTACTTC. Its protein is CASSPRTGREKETQYF. Variable domain in full (rest from reference TRBV7-8 and TRBJ2-5): GAGVSQSPRYKVAKRGQDVALRCDPISGHVSLFWYQQALGQGPEFLTYFQNEAQLDKSGLPSDRFFAERPEGSVSTLKIQRTQQEDSAVYLCASSPRTGREKETQYFGPGTRLLVL.

The chain is built from TRBV11-2 and TRBJ2-7, with 7 bases aligning to TRBD1. Germline V gives CDR1 SGHAT, CDR2 FQNNGV. CDR3 length: 13 residues. Germline trimming cut 6 bases from V and 3 bases from J; bases unmatched to any gene: 5. This CDR3 is CASRRDSLYEQYF. The CDR3 DNA reads TGTGCCAGCAGGAGGGACAGCCTCTACGAGCAGTACTTC. The entire variable domain, with the rest obtained from reference TRBV11-2 and TRBJ2-7, is as follows: EAGVAQSPRYKIIEKRQSVAFWCNPISGHATLYWYQQILGQGPKLLIQFQNNGVVDDSQLPKDRFSAERLKGVDSTLKIQPAKLEDSAVYLCASRRDSLYEQYFGPGTRLTVT.

This chain links TRBV6-5 with TRBJ2-2; 8 bases line up with TRBD2. The CDR3 is 15 residues long. The V segment lost 2 bases and the J segment 6 bases; nucleotides outside the gene matches: 5. Germline values: CDR1 MNHEY, CDR2 SVGAGI. Here the CDR3 reads CASSYTGTRAGELFF. The CDR3 DNA is TGTGCCAGCAGTTACACCGGGACTAGGGCCGGGGAGCTGTTTTTT.

V is TRBV7-3 and J is TRBJ2-7; unclear D gene. The CDR3 has 13 residues. The germline V gene encodes CDR1 SGHTA and CDR2 FQGTGA. With 4 bases removed from V and 5 bases from J, the gap between germline ends came to 12 bases. The CDR3, as DNA: TGTGCCAGCAGCTCAGGTCTTGGAAACGAGCAGTACTTC. The encoded protein is CASSSGLGNEQYF.

This clone was recorded a few times. The chain carries TRBV14 and TRBJ2-7; weak D call: TRBD2 (6 bases). Trimming removed 2 bases at V and 0 bases at J, with 14 bases between. This CDR3 region has 16 residues. The germline CDR1 and CDR2 sequences are SGHDN and FVKESK. Written as DNA, the CDR3 is TGTGCCAGCAGCCAACTTCTCGGGAGCGGCTCCTACGAGCAGTACTTC. It specifies CASSQLLGSGSYEQYF.

This chain uses TRBV30 with TRBJ1-2; no clear D gene. CDR1 GTSNPN and CDR2 SVGIG come from the germline V gene (reference sequence). This CDR3 is built from 13 residues. The ends were cut back, 4 bases at V and 4 bases at J, with 13 bases in the middle. The CDR3 loop is CAWKNLVSYGYTF. The CDR3 nucleotides read TGTGCCTGGAAAAATTTAGTGTCCTATGGCTACACCTTC.

This clone was seen a few times. The chain couples TRBV7-2 to TRBJ2-7; 7 bases align to TRBD2. V lost 4 bases, J lost 3 bases, and 6 bases stayed unmatched. Germline assignment: CDR1 SGHTA and CDR2 FQGNSA. The CDR3 contains 14 residues. CDR3 in DNA: TGTGCCAGCAGCTCGACTAGCCAAAGCTACGAGCAGTACTTC. This codes for CASSSTSQSYEQYF.

This clone has more than one count but fewer than ten. J is TRBJ2-5 and V is TRBV4-3; 12 positions agree with TRBD2. The CDR3 spans 18 residues. Losses at the gene ends were 0 bases for V and 3 bases for J; bases not matched to a gene: 8. CDR1 and CDR2 (germline): LGHNA, YSLEER. This CDR3 is CASSQDLAGGPREETQYF. The DNA of the CDR3 is TGCGCCAGCAGCCAAGACCTAGCGGGAGGGCCTAGGGAAGAGACCCAGTACTTC.

This clone was detected a few times. The chain uses TRBV28 and TRBJ1-5, with TRBD1 as a possible D gene (6 bases). CDR1 and CDR2 from the germline V gene are MDHEN and SYDVKM. Trimming took 6 bases from V and 6 from J, leaving 12 bases between them. The CDR3 is made up of 13 amino acids. CDR3 sequence: CASSNNRVQPQHF. The CDR3 coding sequence is TGTGCCAGCAGCAACAACAGGGTTCAGCCCCAGCATTTT.

This clone was detected only a few times. The chain has TRBV18 and TRBJ2-1; 16 positions agree with TRBD2. Trimming took 4 bases from V and 7 from J; bases not matched to a gene: 13. CDR1 is KGHSH and CDR2 is LQKENI in the germline V gene. The CDR3 extends over 19 amino acids. The chain's CDR3 is CASSRSSGLAGGPRNEQFF. CDR3 nucleotide sequence: TGTGCCAGCTCACGTTCCTCGGGACTAGCGGGAGGGCCGAGGAATGAGCAGTTCTTC. Based on the CDR3 plus reference TRBV18 and TRBJ2-1, the full variable domain is NAGVMQNPRHLVRRRGQEARLRCSPMKGHSHVYWYRQLPEEGLKFMVYLQKENIIDESGMPKERFSAEFPKEGPSILRIQQVVRGDSAAYFCASSRSSGLAGGPRNEQFFGPGTRLTVL.

Many counts were recorded for this clone. The chain's CDR3 is CASSGTSATYEQYF. CDR3 nucleotide sequence: TGTGCCAGCAGTGGGACTAGCGCCACCTACGAGCAGTACTTC. The chain joins TRBV7-2 to TRBJ2-7, with 10 bases matching TRBD2. Germline V gene sequence: CDR1 SGHTA, CDR2 FQGNSA. Germline trimming cut 6 bases from V and 2 bases from J; bases unmatched to any gene: 4. The CDR3 contains 14 residues.

V and J are TRBV28 and TRBJ1-3; tentatively, D is TRBD1 (5 bases). V gave up 5 bases and J gave up 4 bases, with 15 bases separating them. The CDR3 consists of 15 residues. CDR1 and CDR2 from the germline V gene are MDHEN and SYDVKM. CDR3: CASSITGAAGNTIYF. For the CDR3, the DNA is TGTGCCAGCAGTATCACAGGCGCCGCAGGAAACACCATATATTTT.

This clone was counted only a few times. Written as DNA, the CDR3 is TGTGCCAGCAGTTGGGGGACAGGGGATGAAAAACTGTTTTTT. The encoded protein is CASSWGTGDEKLFF. V and J are TRBV7-9 and TRBJ1-4; 10 bases line up with TRBD1. Looked up from germline, CDR1 is SEHNR and CDR2 is FQNEAQ (reference sequence). CDR3 length: 14 amino acids. The ends lost 6 bases at V and 6 bases at J; junction bases unmatched: 4.

This clone was counted between two and nine times. The chain recombines TRBV7-2 with TRBJ2-1; 9 bases are a match to TRBD2. The CDR3 extends over 16 amino acids. Germline CDR1 reads SGHTA; CDR2 reads FQGNSA. Unmatched junction bases numbered 1, after V lost 1 base and J lost 0 bases. DNA of the CDR3: TGTGCCAGCAGCTTAGGCGGGAGGGGCTCCTACAATGAGCAGTTCTTC. It is translated as CASSLGGRGSYNEQFF.

This clone was detected a few times. The chain has TRBV9 and TRBJ2-2; 7 nucleotides line up with TRBD2. Germline CDR1 and CDR2: SGDLS and YYNGEE. The trim removed 1 base at V and 0 bases at J, leaving 3 bases unmatched. The CDR3 runs to 16 residues. The CDR3 reads CASSVSAGANTGELFF. DNA for the CDR3: TGTGCCAGCAGCGTATCGGCGGGAGCGAACACCGGGGAGCTGTTTTTT.

This sequence joins TRBV2 and TRBJ2-2, with 9 bases aligning to TRBD1. The germline V gene has CDR1 SNHLY and CDR2 FYNNEI. J was trimmed by 4 bases and V by 6 bases; bases with no gene match: 6. There are 15 residues in the CDR3. The CDR3, as DNA: TGTGCCAGCAGAGCCGGGACAGGGCCCACCGGGGAGCTGTTTTTT. This sequence encodes CASRAGTGPTGELFF.

V gene TRBV27 combines with J gene TRBJ2-7; D might be TRBD2 (6 bases). Germline V gives CDR1 MNHEY, CDR2 SMNVEV (reference sequence). Trimming took off 1 base at V and 4 bases at J, with 11 bases between the two ends. This CDR3 has 14 residues. CDR3 in DNA: TGTGCCAGCAGTTTATTGGGGGGAGGTTACGAGCAGTACTTC. It specifies CASSLLGGGYEQYF.

This clone has more than one count but fewer than ten. This chain links TRBV28 with TRBJ2-7, with D possibly TRBD1 on 5 matching bases. This CDR3 comprises 14 residues. Trimming pared 6 bases from V and 3 bases from J, leaving 15 bases between. The germline V gene has CDR1 MDHEN and CDR2 SYDVKM. DNA for the CDR3: TGTGCCAGCAGAGGGGCCCGGAAACACTACGAGCAGTACTTC. It specifies CASRGARKHYEQYF.

This rearrangement joins TRBV6-1 to TRBJ2-5, with a possible D match to TRBD1 (6 bases). V lost 6 bases, J lost 5 bases, and 13 bases lay in between. CDR1 MNHNS and CDR2 SASEGT come from the germline V gene. The CDR3 loop spans 13 amino acids. The CDR3 reads CASREQGGETQYF. The CDR3 DNA reads as TGTGCCAGCAGGGAACAGGGTGGGGAGACCCAGTACTTC.

The chain employs TRBV5-1 and TRBJ1-2; D unresolved. Germline CDR1 and CDR2: SGHRS and YFSETQ. The length of the CDR3 is 13 residues. The V and J ends lost 6 bases and 2 bases respectively, with 11 bases between them. CDR3 bases: TGCGCCAGCACGGAGGGATCCAACTATGGCTACACCTTC. Its translation is CASTEGSNYGYTF.

This clone was found a few times. The junction departs from the called germline gene at one end, perhaps through a read error. The chain is built from TRBV10-3 and TRBJ2-7; 11 bases are shared with TRBD2. The CDR3 extends over 15 amino acids. Germline-derived CDR1 and CDR2 are ENHRY and SYGVKD. In DNA, the CDR3 is TGTGCCAGCAGTGGCCTAGCGGGAGGCGTTGGCGAGCAGTACTTC. As protein: CASSGLAGGVGEQYF.

The chain has TRBV4-1 and TRBJ1-5, with D perhaps matching TRBD1 (5 bases). The CDR3 totals 16 residues. Germline-derived CDR1 and CDR2 are MGHRA and YSYEKL. V was cut by 2 bases and J by 9 bases, with 20 bases left in between. Written as DNA, the CDR3 is TGCGCCAGCAGCCAACTTATGGACGGCCCGCAGGGGCCCCAGCATTTT. Protein: CASSQLMDGPQGPQHF.